This TCR beta chain appears in the sequencing data of a study of vaccination and CD4 T cells after COVID-19 (dated by TCRdb to about 2022). Concerning the study at large: SARS-CoV-2 positivity had been established in the convalescent patients by nasal swab PCR, and mild disease was recorded in roughly 10 of these patients and severe disease in one. Post-vaccine blood samples were obtained a median of roughly 75 days after the second vaccine dose, with a range of roughly 14 to 241 days. Six males and four females were included in the convalescent cohort, with two Hispanic individuals, seven Caucasians, two Asians and one multiracial person represented. In control cultures, a CEFX viral epitope pool was used as positive control, an HIV-1 Nef peptide pool was used as negative control, or no peptide was added. The cultures were stimulated with overlapping spike peptide pools from SARS-CoV-2 and from the common cold coronaviruses HCoV-NL63, HCoV-OC43 and HCoV-229E. Post-COVID blood samples from convalescent patients were collected a median of roughly 100 days after diagnosis, with a range of roughly 35 to 170 days. In about 11 COVID-19 convalescent patients and a few infection-naive healthy vaccine recipients, the spike-specific CD4+ TCR repertoire before mRNA vaccination was compared with the repertoire after mRNA vaccination. Each participant got two doses of either the Pfizer-BioNTech BNT162b2 vaccine (n=8) or the Moderna mRNA-1273 vaccine (n=2).

The method was PCR. TCR sequencing of DNA from cultured CD4+ T cells used the Oncomine TCR Beta short-read assay at the Johns Hopkins FTIC core. The QIAamp micro DNA kit was used to extract genomic DNA from the cultured CD4+ T cells. Oncomine TCR Beta libraries made from cultured CD4+ T cells were pooled using unique dual indexes and sequenced on an Illumina iSeq 100. The published analysis was carried out like this. Non-productive sequences were removed, and CDR3s that did not start with C, did not end with F or W, or were shorter than 7 amino acids were discarded. Antigen-specific clonotypes were identified using the MANAFEST web application through comparison of peptide-stimulated wells with reference and other culture wells. To be called positive, a clone needed an FDR below 0.05, an odds ratio above 5, and a productive frequency above 0.1% in at least two of three replicate wells. Clonotypes that were significantly expanded in both SARS-CoV-2 spike wells and at least one common cold coronavirus spike condition were defined as cross-reactive. Similarity between CDR3 sequences was evaluated in R version 3.6.1 using Levenshtein distances (stringdist) and unrooted phylogenetic trees (ape). TCRdb redid the processing of the public reads, applying fastp at Q25 and MiXCR, and retained in-frame beta chains. Each CDR3 protein gets just one entry, which takes the most common genes and DNA from the rows behind it. These V and J calls derive from TCRdb rather than the authors' analysis. The sample table lists 11,000 or so distinct CDR3 sequences, 29% of them with a count of one. More than 20% of the sample belongs to the ten largest clones.

The research as a whole found: The median number of SARS-CoV-2-reactive clonotypes rose from 21 after infection to roughly 38 after vaccination, but the change was not significant. In convalescent patients, a median roughly 83% of post-vaccine SARS-CoV-2-reactive clones were detected only after vaccination, and vaccine-specific priming was suggested by this finding. Of the vaccine-specific clones found in convalescent patients, nearly all (304 of 307) were mono-reactive for SARS-CoV-2 spike instead of being cross-reactive with common cold coronaviruses. The study included relatively few convalescent patients and did not analyze early timepoints after natural infection.

The sample's treatment or condition label, in plain terms: approximately 11-day PBMC culture with coronavirus spike peptide pools or control peptides (ViraFEST assay). To expand antigen-specific T cells with peptide pools and then pick out the expanded clonotypes through TCR sequencing, the study relied on the ViraFEST assay. Positive SARS-CoV-2 PCR tests in the convalescent patients dated from March to December 2020, before Alpha, Beta and Delta variants emerged in the United States. About 2 million PBMCs per well were cultured in IMDM with 5% human AB serum and 8.5 to 10 IU/ml IL-2, plus 10 ug/ml peptide pools. On days 3 and 7, half of the culture medium was replaced with fresh IL-2-containing medium. After 9 to 10 days of culture, CD4+ T cells were isolated by negative selection using the EasySep CD4+ T cell isolation kit. Ficoll-Paque Plus gradient centrifugation was used to isolate PBMCs from whole blood, and the isolated PBMCs were then either used fresh or cryopreserved at -140C. Each culture condition was generally run in triplicate wells.

The CDR3 has 17 amino acids, counting the end cysteine and phenylalanine. The only DNA kept is the CDR3, 51 bases in frame from the first base. The germline V gene gives CDR1 as SGHTA and CDR2 as FQGNSA. The V end gives up 4 bases and the J end 6 bases, leaving 14 bases in the junction not matched to a gene. About this clonotype itself: The antigen this receptor binds is unknown. Base qualities are missing; no much larger clone stands one base away.

The sequence is built from TRBV7-2 and TRBJ1-1, and TRBD1 aligns with 10 junction nucleotides. This TCR was sampled from a human donor with COVID-19. Sequencing was carried out using cultured CD4+ T cells from blood. The CDR3 corresponds to CASSSYETGGRGSEAFF. The DNA reads as follows: TGTGCCAGCAGCTCATACGAGACAGGGGGCCGTGGCTCTGAAGCTTTCTTT. With all but the CDR3 taken from the reference TRBV7-2 and TRBJ1-1 genes, the full variable domain is: GAGVSQSPSNKVTEKGKDVELRCDPISGHTALYWYRQSLGQGLEFLIYFQGNSAPDKSGLPSDRFSAERTGGSVSTLTIQRTQQEDSAVYLCASSSYETGGRGSEAFFGQGTRLTVV.